This entry features one T cell receptor (beta chain) sequence. The CDR3 consists of 16 residues. V dropped 1 base and J dropped 3; count of bases not matched to a gene: 3. Per the germline V gene, CDR1 is SGHTA and CDR2 is FQGNSA. Sequencing used immunoSEQ multiplex PCR; TCRdb keeps in-frame clones, though not all of them. This table has approximately 93,000 clones, about 91% appearing once. The data were taken from a study of T cell changes during pregnancy in multiple sclerosis. The chain is built from TRBV7-2 and TRBJ2-7; 13 bases are a match to TRBD2. Sequenced material: peripheral blood, taken before pregnancy. This sequence was found in a female donor with multiple sclerosis, enrolled in a pregnancy study. The CDR3 coding sequence is TGTGCCAGCAGCTTAGTGAGGACTAGCGGGAGCTACGAGCAGTACTTC. It is translated as CASSLVRTSGSYEQYF.